Each of the 22 T cell receptor beta chains below was sequenced from the same sample in a study of blood T cell repertoires in COVID-19. The table came from immunoSEQ multiplex PCR; TCRdb's copy has only in-frame clones and leaves some out. The profile shows about 53,000 clones, roughly 82% of them singletons. Sequencing input: peripheral blood. The receptors here all came from a woman aged 60 to 75 with acute or convalescent COVID-19.

The gene calls are TRBV18 and TRBJ1-3; D may be TRBD1 (6 bases). CDR1 and CDR2 (germline): KGHSH, LQKENI. The CDR3 covers 17 residues. V was cut by 5 bases and J by 0 bases, with 17 bases left in between. CDR3 nucleotide sequence: TGTGCCAGCTCAACTACCTCAGGGGCCTCCTCTGGAAACACCATATATTTT. The encoded protein is CASSTTSGASSGNTIYF.

The chain joins TRBV2 to TRBJ2-3; 9 bases are a match to TRBD1. With 7 bases clipped from V and 3 bases from J, the junction kept 11 bases outside the gene matches. There are 16 residues in the CDR3. Germline CDR1 and CDR2: SNHLY and FYNNEI. CDR3 amino acids: CASIRFGTGITDTQYF. CDR3 DNA: TGTGCCAGCATCAGGTTCGGGACAGGGATTACAGATACGCAGTATTTT.

This clone was recorded once. V is TRBV14 and J is TRBJ1-5; D possibly corresponds to TRBD1 (5 bases). CDR3 length: 15 amino acids. Per the germline V gene, CDR1 is SGHDN and CDR2 is FVKESK. V dropped 1 base and J dropped 7 bases, with 14 bases sitting between them. Here the CDR3 reads CASSQGGEPWQPQHF. The CDR3 DNA sequence: TGTGCCAGCAGCCAAGGGGGGGAACCGTGGCAGCCCCAGCATTTT.

V and J are TRBV20-1 and TRBJ2-7; 10 positions match TRBD1. CDR3 length equals 14 residues. J gave up 4 bases and V 3 bases, and 6 bases lay outside the gene matches. Germline CDR1 is DFQATT and CDR2 is SNEGSKA (reference sequence). CDR3 protein: CSASRDRGYYEQYF. For the CDR3, the DNA is TGCAGTGCTAGTCGGGACAGGGGTTATTACGAGCAGTACTTC.

The rearrangement uses TRBV18 and TRBJ2-3, with D perhaps matching TRBD2 (6 bases). CDR1 and CDR2 from the germline V gene are KGHSH and LQKENI. Trimming left V 4 bases short and J 1 base short, with 9 bases between. This CDR3 comprises 14 residues. The CDR3, as DNA: TGTGCCAGCTCACTGGGACTGGGCACAGATACGCAGTATTTT. It is translated as CASSLGLGTDTQYF.

V and J are TRBV18 and TRBJ1-2, with a tentative D call TRBD1 (6 bases). Germline lookup yields CDR1 KGHSH and CDR2 LQKENI. This CDR3 has 18 amino acids. The V end was cut by 2 bases, the J end by 2 bases, with 21 bases between. CDR3 residues: CASSPLGGASGRNYGYTF. The CDR3, as DNA: TGTGCCAGCTCACCATTAGGGGGGGCATCGGGTCGGAACTATGGCTACACCTTC.

V and J are TRBV29-1 and TRBJ2-1, with D uncertain. This CDR3 spans 14 amino acids. Trimming pared 0 bases from V and 2 bases from J, leaving 8 bases between. Germline V gives CDR1 SQVTM, CDR2 ANQGSEA. The CDR3 is CSVEDPDTYNEQFF. The CDR3 DNA sequence: TGCAGCGTTGAAGATCCCGACACCTACAATGAGCAGTTCTTC.

The rearrangement joins TRBV5-1 to TRBJ1-2; 8 bases are a match to TRBD1. With V trimmed by 0 bases and J by 0 bases, 1 base remained unmatched. The germline V gene has CDR1 SGHRS and CDR2 YFSETQ. The length of the CDR3 is 15 residues. CDR3 amino acids: CASSLDRGANYGYTF. In DNA, the CDR3 is TGCGCCAGCAGCTTGGACAGGGGGGCTAACTATGGCTACACCTTC.

The V gene is TRBV9, the J gene TRBJ1-1; 8 bases are a match to TRBD1. The CDR3 loop spans 15 amino acids. With V trimmed by 4 bases and J by 3 bases, 8 bases remained unmatched. Germline CDR1 is SGDLS and CDR2 is YYNGEE. The CDR3 reads CASSLGQGGDTEAFF. For the CDR3, the DNA is TGTGCCAGCAGCTTAGGACAGGGAGGTGACACTGAAGCTTTCTTT.

V is TRBV12-3 or TRBV12-4 and J is TRBJ2-7, with TRBD1 identical over 7 bases. With 5 bases clipped from V and 1 base from J, the junction kept 2 bases outside the gene matches. The CDR3 has 13 residues. The DNA for the CDR3 is TGTGCCAGCAGTCGGACAGGTTCCTACGAGCAGTACTTC. This encodes CASSRTGSYEQYF.

Concerning this clone: One end of the junction does not line up with germline, which may come from a read error. The chain has TRBV2 and TRBJ2-4; 13 positions match TRBD2. Germline assignment: CDR1 SNHLY and CDR2 FYNNEI. This CDR3 comprises 18 residues. CDR3 sequence (DNA): TGTGCCTGCAGTAGAACTAGCGGGGGGGCCGAATATCGAAACATTCAGTACTTC. Translating it yields CACSRTSGGAEYRNIQYF.

This rearrangement joins TRBV2 to TRBJ2-5; D perhaps matches TRBD2 (5 bases). V was pared by 3 bases and J by 4 bases, with 15 bases between. This CDR3 is 15 amino acids long. The V gene's germline CDR1 is SNHLY and CDR2 FYNNEI. CDR3 coding DNA: TGTGCCAGCAGTGACTCCTGGACTCGCGGAGAGACCCAGTACTTC. This translates into CASSDSWTRGETQYF.

This chain links TRBV7-2 with TRBJ1-2, with no clear D. CDR1 is SGHTA and CDR2 is FQGNSA in the germline V gene. The CDR3 is 14 amino acids. The V end lost 1 base, the J end lost 5 bases, and 11 bases lay between the germline ends. The CDR3 here is CASSLETLGYGYTF. DNA of the CDR3: TGTGCCAGCAGCTTAGAAACTCTCGGGTATGGCTACACCTTC.

This clone was counted between two and nine times. CDR3 residues: CASSVEGGTQYF. CDR3 nucleotide sequence: TGTGCCAGCAGCGTAGAGGGCGGGACGCAGTATTTT. The chain is built from TRBV9 and TRBJ2-3, with D tentatively TRBD2 (5 bases). In germline, CDR1 is SGDLS, CDR2 YYNGEE. V was shortened by 0 bases and J by 9 bases, with 8 bases between the two germline ends. CDR3 length equals 12 residues.

The gene calls are TRBV7-9 and TRBJ1-2; D possibly corresponds to TRBD1 (6 bases). The CDR3 spans 14 residues. V lost 3 bases, J lost 5 bases, and 13 bases lay in between. Germline V gene data show CDR1 as SEHNR and CDR2 as FQNEAQ (reference sequence). The CDR3 bases are TGTGCCAGCAGCTTTACAGGGTCAGAATATGGCTACACCTTC. It encodes CASSFTGSEYGYTF.

The genes are TRBV11-2 and TRBJ1-5; a weak D match, TRBD1 (6 bases). Germline V gene sequence: CDR1 SGHAT, CDR2 FQNNGV. This CDR3 contains 15 residues. The ends were cut back, 5 bases at V and 4 bases at J, with 15 bases in the middle. CDR3 DNA: TGTGCCAGCAGCCTTACAGGGAAGGCTAATCAGCCCCAGCATTTT. Its protein product is CASSLTGKANQPQHF.

This chain uses TRBV28 with TRBJ2-7, with 11 bases fitting TRBD2. J was trimmed by 5 bases and V by 9 bases; bases with no gene match: 9. Germline CDR1 reads MDHEN; CDR2 reads SYDVKM. The CDR3 loop spans 14 amino acids. CDR3 region: CASGVLAGVHEQYF. In nucleotides, the CDR3 is TGTGCCAGTGGGGTACTAGCGGGAGTCCACGAGCAGTACTTC.

In this sample, this clone turned up once. The J gene is TRBJ1-1, the V gene TRBV11-2; D unclear. CDR3 length: 13 residues. The ends were cut back, 2 bases at V and 7 bases at J, with 11 bases in the middle. The germline CDR1 and CDR2 sequences are SGHAT and FQNNGV. As DNA, the CDR3 is TGTGCCAGCAGCTTATTCCGGGAGCTTGAAGCTTTCTTT. Amino acids: CASSLFRELEAFF.

The V call is TRBV9, the J call TRBJ2-3; D unresolved. The CDR3 length is 15 residues. From germline, CDR1 is SGDLS and CDR2 YYNGEE. V lost 0 bases and J 6 bases, leaving 14 bases between the germline ends. The CDR3 loop is CASSVESEQLDTQYF. The CDR3 bases are TGTGCCAGCAGCGTAGAAAGTGAACAGCTGGATACGCAGTATTTT.

The V and J genes are TRBV7-9 and TRBJ2-1; 10 nucleotides match TRBD2. From germline, CDR1 is SEHNR and CDR2 FQNEAQ (reference sequence). Trimming removed 5 bases from V and 2 bases from J; junction bases left unmatched: 6. This CDR3 contains 16 residues. CDR3: CASSHELAGPYNEQFF. The CDR3 nucleotides are TGTGCCAGCAGCCATGAACTAGCGGGACCCTACAATGAGCAGTTCTTC.

A few counts support this clone. The chain has TRBV3-1 (or the pseudogene TRBV3-2) and TRBJ2-5, with 11 bases fitting TRBD1. The germline V gene encodes CDR1 LGHDT and CDR2 YNNKEL (reference sequence). This CDR3 is built from 14 residues. V lost 4 bases, J lost 4 bases, and 2 bases stayed unmatched. The DNA for the CDR3 is TGTGCCAGCAGCCGGGGGACAGGGGGAGAGACCCAGTACTTC. Translating it yields CASSRGTGGETQYF.

In this sample, this clone turned up a few times. V usage is TRBV20-1 and J usage is TRBJ1-2, with 8 bases matching TRBD1. J lost 4 bases, V lost 3 bases, and 16 bases had no gene match. Germline assignment: CDR1 DFQATT and CDR2 SNEGSKA (reference sequence). The CDR3 consists of 17 residues. The CDR3 here is CSASSGGKDAGVYGYTF. CDR3 bases: TGCAGTGCTAGTTCAGGGGGCAAAGATGCGGGTGTCTATGGCTACACCTTC.